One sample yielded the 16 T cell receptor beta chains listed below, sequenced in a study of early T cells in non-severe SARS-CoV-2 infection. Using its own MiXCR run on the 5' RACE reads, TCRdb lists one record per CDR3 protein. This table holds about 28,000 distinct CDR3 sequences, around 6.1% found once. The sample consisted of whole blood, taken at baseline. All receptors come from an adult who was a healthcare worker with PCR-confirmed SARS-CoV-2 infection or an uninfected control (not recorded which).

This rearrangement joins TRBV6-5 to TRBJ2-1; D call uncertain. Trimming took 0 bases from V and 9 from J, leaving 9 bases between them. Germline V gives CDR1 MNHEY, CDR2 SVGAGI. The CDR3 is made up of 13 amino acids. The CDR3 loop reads CASSYSPLREQFF. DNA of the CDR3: TGTGCCAGCAGTTACTCCCCTCTCCGTGAGCAGTTCTTC.

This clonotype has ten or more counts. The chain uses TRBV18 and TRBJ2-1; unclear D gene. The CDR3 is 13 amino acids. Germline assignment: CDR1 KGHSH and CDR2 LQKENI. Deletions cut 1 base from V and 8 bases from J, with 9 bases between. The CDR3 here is CASSPQLSDEQFF. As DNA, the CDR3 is TGTGCCAGCTCACCACAGCTGTCGGATGAGCAGTTCTTC.

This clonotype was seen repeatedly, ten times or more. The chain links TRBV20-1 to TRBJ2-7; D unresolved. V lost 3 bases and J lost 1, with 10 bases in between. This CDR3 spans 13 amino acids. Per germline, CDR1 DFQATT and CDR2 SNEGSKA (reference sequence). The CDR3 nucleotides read TGCAGTGCTAGTCCCAGGCCATCCTACGAGCAGTACTTC. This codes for CSASPRPSYEQYF.

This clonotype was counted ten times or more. As DNA, the CDR3 is TGTGCCAGCAGCTTAGATCAAGGAGAGCAGTACTTC. This sequence encodes CASSLDQGEQYF. The chain uses TRBV11-2 and TRBJ2-7, with D unclear. Germline-derived CDR1 and CDR2 are SGHAT and FQNNGV. Trimming stripped 0 bases from V and 7 bases from J, with 7 bases between. This CDR3 is built from 12 residues.

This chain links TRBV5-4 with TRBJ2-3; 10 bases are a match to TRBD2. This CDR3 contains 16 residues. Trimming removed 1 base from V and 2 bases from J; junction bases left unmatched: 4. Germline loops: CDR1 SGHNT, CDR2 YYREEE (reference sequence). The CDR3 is CASSLLAGALTDTQYF. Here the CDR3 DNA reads TGTGCCAGCAGCTTGCTAGCGGGGGCCCTCACAGATACGCAGTATTTT.

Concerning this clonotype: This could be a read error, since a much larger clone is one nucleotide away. The CDR3 DNA follows: TGTGCCAGCAGTTTAGGGACAGAGCCCTTTTTCTATGGCTACACCTTC. This translates into CASSLGTEPFFYGYTF. The V call is TRBV28, the J call TRBJ1-2; 7 nucleotides agree with TRBD1. The CDR3 runs 16 residues. CDR1 and CDR2 from the germline V gene are MDHEN and SYDVKM. V was clipped by 2 bases and J by 4 bases; unmatched bases: 10.

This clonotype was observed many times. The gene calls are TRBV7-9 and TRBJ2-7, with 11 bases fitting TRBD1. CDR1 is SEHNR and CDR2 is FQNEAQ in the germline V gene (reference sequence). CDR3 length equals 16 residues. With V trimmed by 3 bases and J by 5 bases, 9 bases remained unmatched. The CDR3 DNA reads TGTGCCAGCAGCTTTTTTTCCGGGACAGGGGGACACGAGCAGTACTTC. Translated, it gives CASSFFSGTGGHEQYF. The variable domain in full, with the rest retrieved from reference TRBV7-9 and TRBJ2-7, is DTGVSQNPRHKITKRGQNVTFRCDPISEHNRLYWYRQTLGQGPEFLTYFQNEAQLEKSRLLSDRFSAERPKGSFSTLEIQRTEQGDSAMYLCASSFFSGTGGHEQYFGPGTRLTVT.

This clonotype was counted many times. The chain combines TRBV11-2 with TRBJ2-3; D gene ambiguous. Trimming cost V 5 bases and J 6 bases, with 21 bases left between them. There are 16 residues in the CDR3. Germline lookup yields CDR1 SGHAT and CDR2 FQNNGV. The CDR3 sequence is CASSRSSAALGDTQYF. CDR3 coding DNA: TGTGCCAGCAGCCGAAGTTCGGCGGCCCTGGGGGATACGCAGTATTTT.

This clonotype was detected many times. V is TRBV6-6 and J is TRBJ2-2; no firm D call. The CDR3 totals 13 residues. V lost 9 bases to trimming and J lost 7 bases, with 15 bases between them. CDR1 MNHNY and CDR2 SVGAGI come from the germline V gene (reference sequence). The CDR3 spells CASAVEHSGELFF. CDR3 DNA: TGTGCCAGTGCGGTGGAACACAGCGGGGAGCTGTTTTTT.

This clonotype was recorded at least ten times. Here the CDR3 DNA reads TGTGCCAGCTCACTGACTGAAAAGGATACGCAGTATTTT. Encoded protein: CASSLTEKDTQYF. The chain recombines TRBV18 with TRBJ2-3, with unresolved D. V dropped 4 bases and J dropped 6 bases, with 11 bases sitting between them. This CDR3 comprises 13 residues. CDR1 is KGHSH, CDR2 LQKENI, per germline.

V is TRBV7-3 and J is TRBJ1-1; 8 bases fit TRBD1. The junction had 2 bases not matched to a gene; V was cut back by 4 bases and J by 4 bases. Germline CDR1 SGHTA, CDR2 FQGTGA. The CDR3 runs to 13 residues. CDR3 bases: TGTGCCAGCAGCTGGACAGGGTTCACTGAAGCTTTCTTT. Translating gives CASSWTGFTEAFF.

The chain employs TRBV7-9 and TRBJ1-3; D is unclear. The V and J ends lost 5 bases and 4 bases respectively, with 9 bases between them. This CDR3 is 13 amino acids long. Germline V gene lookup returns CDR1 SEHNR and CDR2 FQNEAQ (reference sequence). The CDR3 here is CASSLFPGNTIYF. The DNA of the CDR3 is TGTGCCAGCAGCCTCTTCCCCGGAAACACCATATATTTT.

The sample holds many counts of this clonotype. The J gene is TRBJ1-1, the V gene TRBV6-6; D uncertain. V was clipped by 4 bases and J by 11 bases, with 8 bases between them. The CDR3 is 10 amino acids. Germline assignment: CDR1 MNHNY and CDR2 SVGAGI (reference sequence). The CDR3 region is CASSLTGAFF. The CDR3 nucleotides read TGTGCCAGCAGTTTGACGGGGGCTTTCTTT.

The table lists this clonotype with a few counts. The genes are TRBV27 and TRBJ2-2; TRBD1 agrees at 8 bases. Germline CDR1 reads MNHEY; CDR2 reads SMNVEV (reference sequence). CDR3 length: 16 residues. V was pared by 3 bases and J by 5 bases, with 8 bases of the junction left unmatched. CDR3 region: CASSFRGQGITGELFF. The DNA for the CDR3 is TGTGCCAGCAGTTTCCGCGGACAGGGAATAACCGGGGAGCTGTTTTTT.

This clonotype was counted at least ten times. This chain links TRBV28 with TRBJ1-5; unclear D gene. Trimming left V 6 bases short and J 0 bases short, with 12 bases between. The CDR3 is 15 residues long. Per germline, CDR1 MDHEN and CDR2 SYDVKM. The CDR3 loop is CASRALGSSNQPQHF. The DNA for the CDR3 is TGTGCCAGCAGAGCCCTAGGGAGTAGCAATCAGCCCCAGCATTTT.

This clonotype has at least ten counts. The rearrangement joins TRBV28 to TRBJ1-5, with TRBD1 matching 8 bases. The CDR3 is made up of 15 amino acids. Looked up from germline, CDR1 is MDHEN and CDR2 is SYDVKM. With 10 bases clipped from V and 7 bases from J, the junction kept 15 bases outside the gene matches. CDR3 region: CATLPQGAIGQPQHF. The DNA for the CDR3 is TGTGCCACCTTACCGCAGGGGGCTATCGGACAGCCCCAGCATTTT. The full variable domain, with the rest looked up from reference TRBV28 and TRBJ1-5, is DVKVTQSSRYLVKRTGEKVFLECVQDMDHENMFWYRQDPGLGLRLIYFSYDVKMKEKGDIPEGYSVSREKKERFSLILESASTNQTSMYLCATLPQGAIGQPQHFGDGTRLSIL.